The clone carrying this TCR beta chain has a count of ten or more. What it binds is unknown. The CDR3 is cut off 3 residues early in the read; its end comes from the germline J gene. Other DNA sequences in the same sample also yield this CDR3. This entry is derived from a study of T cell clonality in common variable immunodeficiency. The CDR3 has 15 amino acids. Germline values: CDR1 LNHDA, CDR2 SQIVND (reference sequence). V lost 6 bases and J 2 bases, leaving 11 bases between the germline ends. Study results and caveats: In common variable immunodeficiency, TCR beta chains reportedly carried fewer deletions and N-nucleotide insertions.

The protocol was immunoSEQ multiplex PCR, while the TCRdb copy is restricted to in-frame clones and leaves out a portion. The counts give over 30,000 clones, none of them seen only once; 6.5% to 7.5% is held by the top ten. The chain has TRBV19 and TRBJ2-6, with a possible D match to TRBD1 (5 bases). This receptor was taken from a human donor with common variable immunodeficiency. Sequencing used peripheral blood mononuclear cells. The CDR3 bases that were read are TGTGCCAGTAGATATACAGGAGCTGGGGCCAACGTC. It yields the protein CASRYTGAGANV. The entire CDR3 sequence reads CASRYTGAGANVLTF.